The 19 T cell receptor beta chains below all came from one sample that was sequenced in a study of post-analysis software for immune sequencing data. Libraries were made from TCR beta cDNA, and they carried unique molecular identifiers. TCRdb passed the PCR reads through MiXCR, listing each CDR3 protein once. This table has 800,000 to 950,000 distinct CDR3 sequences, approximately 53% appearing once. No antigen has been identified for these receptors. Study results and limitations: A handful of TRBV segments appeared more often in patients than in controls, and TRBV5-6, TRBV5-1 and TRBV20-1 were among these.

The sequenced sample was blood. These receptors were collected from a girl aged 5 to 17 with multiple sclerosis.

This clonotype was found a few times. CDR3 region: CSAQYSSTDTQYF. In DNA, the CDR3 is TGCAGTGCCCAATATTCTAGCACAGATACGCAGTATTTT. The V call is TRBV20-1, the J call TRBJ2-3; D not resolved. Germline values: CDR1 DFQATT, CDR2 SNEGSKA (reference sequence). V lost 6 bases and J lost 0, with 10 bases in between. The CDR3 has 13 amino acids.

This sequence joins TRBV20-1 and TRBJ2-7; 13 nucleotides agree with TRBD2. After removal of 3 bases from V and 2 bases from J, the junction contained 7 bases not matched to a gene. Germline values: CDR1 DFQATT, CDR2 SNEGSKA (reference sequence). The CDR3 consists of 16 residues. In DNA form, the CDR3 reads TGCAGTGCTAGGGACGAGACTAGCGGGAGGCCCTACGAGCAGTACTTC. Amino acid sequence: CSARDETSGRPYEQYF.

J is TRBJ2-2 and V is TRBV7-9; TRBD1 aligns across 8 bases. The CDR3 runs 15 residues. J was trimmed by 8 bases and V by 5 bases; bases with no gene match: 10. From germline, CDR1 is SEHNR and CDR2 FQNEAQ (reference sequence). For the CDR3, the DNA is TGTGCCAGCAGCCACCGGGACAGGACCGGAGGGGAGCTGTTTTTT. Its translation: CASSHRDRTGGELFF.

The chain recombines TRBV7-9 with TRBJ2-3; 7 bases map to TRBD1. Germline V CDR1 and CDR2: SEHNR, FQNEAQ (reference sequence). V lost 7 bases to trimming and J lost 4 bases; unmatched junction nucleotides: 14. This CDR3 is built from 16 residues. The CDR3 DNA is TGTGCCAGCACCACTATTGGGGACAGCCCGGCAGATACGCAGTATTTT. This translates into CASTTIGDSPADTQYF.

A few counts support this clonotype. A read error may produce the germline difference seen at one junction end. CDR3 nucleotides: TGTGCCAGCAGCTCAGACAGGGGCAGCACAGATACGCAGTATTTT. Amino acid sequence: CASSSDRGSTDTQYF. J is TRBJ2-3 and V is TRBV5-1, with 8 nucleotides matching TRBD1. Germline CDR1 reads SGHRS; CDR2 reads YFSETQ. The CDR3 runs to 15 residues. The full variable domain, rest sourced from reference TRBV5-1 and TRBJ2-3, is KAGVTQTPRYLIKTRGQQVTLSCSPISGHRSVSWYQQTPGQGLQFLFEYFSETQRNKGNFPGRFSGRQFSNSRSEMNVSTLELGDSALYLCASSSDRGSTDTQYFGPGTRLTVL.

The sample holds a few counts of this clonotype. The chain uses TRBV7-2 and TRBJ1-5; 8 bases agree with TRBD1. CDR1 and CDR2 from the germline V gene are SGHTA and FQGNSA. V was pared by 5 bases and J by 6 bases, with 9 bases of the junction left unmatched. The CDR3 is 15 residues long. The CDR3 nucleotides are TGTGCCAGCAGCCTCTTGACAGGGGAGGGTCAGCCCCAGCATTTT. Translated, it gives CASSLLTGEGQPQHF.

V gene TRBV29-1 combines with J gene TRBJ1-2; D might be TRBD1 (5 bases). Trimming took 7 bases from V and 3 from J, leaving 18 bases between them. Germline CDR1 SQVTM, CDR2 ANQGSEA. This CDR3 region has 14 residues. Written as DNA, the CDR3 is TGCAGCGCTCTGGGCCGGGGACGGGACTATGGCTACACCTTC. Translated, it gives CSALGRGRDYGYTF. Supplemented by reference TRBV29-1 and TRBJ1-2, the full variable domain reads SAVISQKPSRDICQRGTSLTIQCQVDSQVTMMFWYRQQPGQSLTLIATANQGSEATYESGFVIDKFPISRPNLTFSTLTVSNMSPEDSSIYLCSALGRGRDYGYTFGSGTRLTVV.

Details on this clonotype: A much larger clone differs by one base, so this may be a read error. CDR3 DNA sequence: TGTGCCAGCAGCCCAAAGGGACAGGGGGCCTATGACTACACCTTC. Translated, it gives CASSPKGQGAYDYTF. The rearrangement links TRBV7-2 to TRBJ1-2, with 12 positions matching TRBD1. The CDR3 is 15 residues long. Per the germline V gene, CDR1 is SGHTA and CDR2 is FQGNSA.

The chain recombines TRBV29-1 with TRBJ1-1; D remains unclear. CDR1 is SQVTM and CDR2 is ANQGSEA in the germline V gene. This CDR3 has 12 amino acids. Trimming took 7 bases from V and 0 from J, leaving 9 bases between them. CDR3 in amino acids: CSGNNMNTEAFF. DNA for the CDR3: TGCAGCGGCAATAACATGAACACTGAAGCTTTCTTT.

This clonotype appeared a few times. CDR3 nucleotides: TGTGCCAGCAGCGTAGATTGGGGGAATGAGCAGTTCTTC. Translation gives CASSVDWGNEQFF. V is TRBV9 and J is TRBJ2-1, with D tentatively TRBD1 or TRBD2 (5 bases each). CDR1 and CDR2 (germline): SGDLS, YYNGEE. This CDR3 has 13 amino acids. Trimming removed 0 bases at V and 7 bases at J, with 8 bases between.

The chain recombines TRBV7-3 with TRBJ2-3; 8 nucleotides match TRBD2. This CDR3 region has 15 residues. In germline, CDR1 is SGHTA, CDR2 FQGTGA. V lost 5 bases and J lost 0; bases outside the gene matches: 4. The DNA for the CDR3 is TGTGCCAGCAGCCCAGCGGGAGTTAGCACAGATACGCAGTATTTT. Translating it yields CASSPAGVSTDTQYF.

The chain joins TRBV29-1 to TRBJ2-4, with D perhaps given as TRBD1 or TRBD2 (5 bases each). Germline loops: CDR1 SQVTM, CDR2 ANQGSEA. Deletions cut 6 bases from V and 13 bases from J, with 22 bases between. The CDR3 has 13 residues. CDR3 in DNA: TGCAGCGTGGGGCGCGGAGGCGGGTCGGAGCAGTACTTC. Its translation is CSVGRGGGSEQYF.

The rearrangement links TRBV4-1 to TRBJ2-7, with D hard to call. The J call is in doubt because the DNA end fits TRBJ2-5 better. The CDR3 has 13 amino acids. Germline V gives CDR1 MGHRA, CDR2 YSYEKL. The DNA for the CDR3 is TGCGCCAGCAGCCCCCTACCCTACGGGACCCAGTACTTC. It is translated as CASSPLPYGTQYF.

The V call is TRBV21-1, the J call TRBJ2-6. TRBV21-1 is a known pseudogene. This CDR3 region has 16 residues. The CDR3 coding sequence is TGTGCCAGCAGCAAATGCCGCAGCTCTGGGGCCAACGTCCTGACTTTC. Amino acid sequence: CASSKCRSSGANVLTF.

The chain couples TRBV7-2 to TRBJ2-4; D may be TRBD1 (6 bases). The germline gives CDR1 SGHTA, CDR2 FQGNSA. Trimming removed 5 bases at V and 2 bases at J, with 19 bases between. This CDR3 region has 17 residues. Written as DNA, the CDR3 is TGTGCCAGCAGCCCAAGAACAGGGCCCAATTCCAAAAACATTCAGTACTTC. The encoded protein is CASSPRTGPNSKNIQYF.

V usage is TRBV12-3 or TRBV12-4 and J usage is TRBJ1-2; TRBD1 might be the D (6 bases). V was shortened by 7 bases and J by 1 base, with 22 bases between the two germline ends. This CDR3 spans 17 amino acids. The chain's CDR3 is CASTTRGASGFNYGYTF. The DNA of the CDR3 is TGTGCCAGCACCACAAGGGGGGCCTCAGGGTTTAACTATGGCTACACCTTC.

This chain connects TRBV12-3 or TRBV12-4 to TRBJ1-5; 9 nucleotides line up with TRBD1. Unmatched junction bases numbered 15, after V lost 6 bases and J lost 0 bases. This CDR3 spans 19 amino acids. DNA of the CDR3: TGTGCCAGCAGCTCATACAGGGGGCGGGGGGCGTTTAGCAATCAGCCCCAGCATTTT. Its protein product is CASSSYRGRGAFSNQPQHF.

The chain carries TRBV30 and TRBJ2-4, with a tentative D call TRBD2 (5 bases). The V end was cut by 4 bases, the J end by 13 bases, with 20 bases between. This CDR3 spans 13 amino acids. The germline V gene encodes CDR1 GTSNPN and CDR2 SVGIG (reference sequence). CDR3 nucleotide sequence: TGTGCCTGGAACATAGGTGCCCCTTGGGAGCAGTACTTC. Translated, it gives CAWNIGAPWEQYF.

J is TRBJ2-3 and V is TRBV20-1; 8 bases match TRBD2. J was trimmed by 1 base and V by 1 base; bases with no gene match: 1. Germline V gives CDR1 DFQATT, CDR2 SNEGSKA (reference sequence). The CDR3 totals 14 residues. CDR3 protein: CSARVLAGTDTQYF. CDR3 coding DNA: TGCAGTGCTAGAGTACTAGCGGGCACAGATACGCAGTATTTT.